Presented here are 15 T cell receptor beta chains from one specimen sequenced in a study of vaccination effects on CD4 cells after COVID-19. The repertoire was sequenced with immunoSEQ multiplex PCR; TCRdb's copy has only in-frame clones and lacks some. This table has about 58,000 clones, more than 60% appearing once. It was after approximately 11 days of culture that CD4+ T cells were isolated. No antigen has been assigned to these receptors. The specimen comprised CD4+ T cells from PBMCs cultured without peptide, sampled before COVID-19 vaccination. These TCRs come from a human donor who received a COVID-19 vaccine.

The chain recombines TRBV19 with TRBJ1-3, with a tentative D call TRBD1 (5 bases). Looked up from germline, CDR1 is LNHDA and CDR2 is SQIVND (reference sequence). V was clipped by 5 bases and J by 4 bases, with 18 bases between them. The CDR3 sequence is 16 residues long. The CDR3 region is CASSPITGRSGNTIYF. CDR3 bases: TGTGCCAGTAGTCCCATTACAGGCCGTTCCGGAAACACCATATATTTT. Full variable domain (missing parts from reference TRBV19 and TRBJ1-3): DGGITQSPKYLFRKEGQNVTLSCEQNLNHDAMYWYRQDPGQGLRLIYYSQIVNDFQKGDIAEGYSVSREKKESFPLTVTSAQKNPTAFYLCASSPITGRSGNTIYFGEGSWLTVV.

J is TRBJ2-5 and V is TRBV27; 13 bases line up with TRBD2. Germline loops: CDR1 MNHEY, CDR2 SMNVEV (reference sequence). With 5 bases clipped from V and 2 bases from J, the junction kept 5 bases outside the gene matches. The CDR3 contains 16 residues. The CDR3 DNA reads TGTGCCAGCAGTCGGACTAGCGGGGGATCGCAAGAGACCCAGTACTTC. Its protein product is CASSRTSGGSQETQYF.

The CDR3 DNA is TGTGCCACCGCCGACGGGAGAGGGGCAGATACGCAGTATTTT. As protein: CATADGRGADTQYF. V and J are TRBV24-1 and TRBJ2-3, with D maybe TRBD2 (6 bases). V lost 9 bases, J lost 4 bases, and 16 bases lay in between. The CDR3 runs 14 residues. CDR1 and CDR2 from the germline V gene are KGHDR and SFDVKD.

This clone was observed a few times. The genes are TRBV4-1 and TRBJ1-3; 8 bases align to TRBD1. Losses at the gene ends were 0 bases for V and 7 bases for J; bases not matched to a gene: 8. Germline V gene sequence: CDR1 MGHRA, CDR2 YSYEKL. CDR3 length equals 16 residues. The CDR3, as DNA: TGCGCCAGCAGCCAAGATATCAGGGGGCAGTGGAACACCATATATTTT. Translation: CASSQDIRGQWNTIYF.

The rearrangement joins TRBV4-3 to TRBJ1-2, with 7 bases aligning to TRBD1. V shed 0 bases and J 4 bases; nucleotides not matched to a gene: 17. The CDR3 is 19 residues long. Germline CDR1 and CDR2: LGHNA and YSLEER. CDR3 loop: CASSQDPPRQGPTAYGYTF. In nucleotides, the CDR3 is TGCGCCAGCAGCCAAGATCCCCCACGACAGGGTCCAACCGCCTATGGCTACACCTTC.

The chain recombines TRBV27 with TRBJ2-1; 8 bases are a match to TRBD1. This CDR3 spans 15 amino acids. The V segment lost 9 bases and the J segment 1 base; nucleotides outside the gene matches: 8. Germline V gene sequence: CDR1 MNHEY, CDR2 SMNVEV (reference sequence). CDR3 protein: CASGRTGLSYNEQFF. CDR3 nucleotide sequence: TGTGCCAGTGGGAGGACAGGGCTATCCTACAATGAGCAGTTCTTC.

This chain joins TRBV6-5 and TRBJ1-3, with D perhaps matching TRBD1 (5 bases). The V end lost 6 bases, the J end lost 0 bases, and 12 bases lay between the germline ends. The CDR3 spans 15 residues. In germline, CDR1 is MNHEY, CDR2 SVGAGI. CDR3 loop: CASRTGHHSGNTIYF. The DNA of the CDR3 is TGTGCCAGCAGGACCGGACACCACTCTGGAAACACCATATATTTT.

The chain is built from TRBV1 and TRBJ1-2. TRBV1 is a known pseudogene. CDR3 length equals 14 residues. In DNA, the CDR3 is TGCACCAGCGCCCCTGGGGAATACAACTATGGCTACACCTTC. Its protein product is CTSAPGEYNYGYTF.

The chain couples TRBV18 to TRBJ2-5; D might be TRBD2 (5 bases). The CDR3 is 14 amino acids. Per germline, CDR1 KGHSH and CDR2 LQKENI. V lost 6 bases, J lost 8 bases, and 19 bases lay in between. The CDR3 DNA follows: TGTGCCAGCTCGATGGACGCGGGCCGTGGTACCCAGTACTTC. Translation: CASSMDAGRGTQYF.

The CDR3 sequence is CAIGQLSSGANVLTF. The CDR3 DNA is TGTGCCATCGGCCAGCTTAGCTCTGGGGCCAACGTCCTGACTTTC. The chain couples TRBV10-3 to TRBJ2-6; D is ambiguous. Trimming cost V 8 bases and J 0 bases, with 11 bases left between them. The CDR3 length is 15 residues. CDR1 is ENHRY and CDR2 is SYGVKD in the germline V gene.

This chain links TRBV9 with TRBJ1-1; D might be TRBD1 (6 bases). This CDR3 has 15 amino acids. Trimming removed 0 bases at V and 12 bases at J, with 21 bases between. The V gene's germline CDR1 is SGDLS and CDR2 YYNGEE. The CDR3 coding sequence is TGTGCCAGCAGCGTAGCTACCGGACAACAGGGTTCGCCTTTCTTT. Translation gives CASSVATGQQGSPFF.

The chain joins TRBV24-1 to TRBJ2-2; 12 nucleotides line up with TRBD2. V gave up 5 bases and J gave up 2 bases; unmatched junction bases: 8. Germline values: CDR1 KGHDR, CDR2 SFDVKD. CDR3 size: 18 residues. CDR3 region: CATSVRPSGGANTGELFF. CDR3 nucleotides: TGTGCCACCAGTGTTAGGCCTAGCGGGGGGGCAAACACCGGGGAGCTGTTTTTT.

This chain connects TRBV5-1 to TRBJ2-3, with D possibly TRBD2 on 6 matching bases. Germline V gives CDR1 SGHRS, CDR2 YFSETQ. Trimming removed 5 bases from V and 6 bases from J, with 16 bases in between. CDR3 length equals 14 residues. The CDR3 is CASRNRLGLDTQYF. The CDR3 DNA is TGCGCCAGCAGGAACCGACTAGGCCTTGATACGCAGTATTTT.

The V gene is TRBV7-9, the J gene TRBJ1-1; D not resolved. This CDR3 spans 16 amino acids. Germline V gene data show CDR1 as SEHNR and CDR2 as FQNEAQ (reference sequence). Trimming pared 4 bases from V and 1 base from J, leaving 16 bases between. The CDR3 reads CASSWIRTVTNTEAFF. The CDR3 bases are TGTGCCAGCAGCTGGATTCGGACGGTGACGAACACTGAAGCTTTCTTT.

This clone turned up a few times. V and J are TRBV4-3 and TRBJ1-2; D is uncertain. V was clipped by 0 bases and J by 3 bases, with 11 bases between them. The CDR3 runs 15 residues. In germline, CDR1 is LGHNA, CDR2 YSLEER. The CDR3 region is CASSQEQARHYGYTF. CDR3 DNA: TGCGCCAGCAGCCAAGAACAAGCGAGACACTATGGCTACACCTTC.